Below, one TCR beta chain is given with its context. Antigen unknown. Naive CD4+ cells were CD45RA-selected; the remaining cells were memory. This sample stems from a study of shared clonotypes between healthy human individuals. Study-level findings and limits: A handful of donors had 4% to 5% of their naive CD4 clonotypes in common.

From germline, CDR1 is SGHTA and CDR2 FQGNSA. The length of the CDR3 is 18 residues. V lost 1 base and J 3 bases, leaving 22 bases between the germline ends. Produced via immunoSEQ multiplex PCR; TCRdb's table is partial and in-frame only. The table lists 190,000 or so clones, 85% to 95% of them singletons. The chain employs TRBV7-2 and TRBJ2-7; a possible D gene is TRBD1 (6 bases). The TCR originated in a woman in her 30s in good health. Sequenced sample: naive CD4+ T cells sorted from blood. Specified subset: CD45RA+ positively selected. The CDR3: CASSLGRGIQFRYYEQYF. The CDR3 DNA sequence: TGTGCCAGCAGCTTAGGCAGGGGAATCCAGTTTAGGTACTACGAGCAGTACTTC.